This T cell receptor (beta chain) was identified in a study of blood T cell repertoires in COVID-19. Study context: T cells, B-cell-depleted T cells, or PBMCs supplied cDNA or gDNA.

The germline V gene encodes CDR1 MNHEY and CDR2 SVGAGI. The length of the CDR3 is 15 residues. Trimming pared 6 bases from V and 0 bases from J, leaving 15 bases between. Measured with immunoSEQ multiplex PCR; TCRdb has only the in-frame clones, and not every one. This sample has some 70,000 clones, with around 86% found just once. Sequencing was carried out using peripheral blood. V usage is TRBV6-5 and J usage is TRBJ2-7, with TRBD1 as a possible D gene (6 bases). The receptor's source is a man in his forties or fifties with active COVID-19. CDR3 nucleotides: TGTGCCAGCAGCCCAGGGGATGGTAGCTCCTACGAGCAGTACTTC. Protein product: CASSPGDGSSYEQYF.